This entry describes one T cell receptor (beta chain). What it recognizes is unknown. In replicate PCRs of sorted subsets, 150 to 200 ng DNA, roughly 31,000 T cell genomes, was used. Repertoires were generated with immunoSEQ multiplex PCR, while TCRdb's copy carries only in-frame clones and drops some. The sample lists about 2.1 million clones; over 85% were seen once. CD45RO-negative CD8 cells positively selected for CCR7 made up the naive population, which excluded terminally differentiated effector memory CD45RA+ cells. V gave up 6 bases and J gave up 3 bases, with 21 bases separating them. The CDR3 is made up of 16 amino acids. Germline CDR1 reads SNHLY; CDR2 reads FYNNEI. This sample was taken from a study of shared clonotypes between healthy human individuals. Study background: Every donor yielded three CD4 naive, three CD4 memory, two CD8 naive and one CD8 memory plate.

Study observations and caveats: Clonotypes shared by all four donors outscored non-shared clonotypes in generation probability. Naive subsets typically showed greater estimated richness than memory subsets.

The chain joins TRBV2 to TRBJ2-7; D perhaps matches TRBD1 (6 bases). Source material: naive CD8+ T cells from PBMCs. The origin of this receptor is a man between 18 and 29 years old in good health. Some clones in this sample may be carry-over from other donors' samples. DNA of the CDR3: TGTGCCAGCAGGGGGGCTGTGGGCGGCACCTTCTACGAGCAGTACTTC. This gives the protein CASRGAVGGTFYEQYF.